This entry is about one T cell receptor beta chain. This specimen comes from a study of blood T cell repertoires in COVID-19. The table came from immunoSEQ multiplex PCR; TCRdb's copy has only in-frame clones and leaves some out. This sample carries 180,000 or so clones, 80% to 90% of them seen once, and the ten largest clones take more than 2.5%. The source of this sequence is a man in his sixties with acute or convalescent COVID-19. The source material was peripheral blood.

The CDR3 region has the DNA TGCGCCAGCAGCCAAGTTGACATGGGCTGGGCCAACGTCCTGACTTTC. Translated, it gives CASSQVDMGWANVLTF. This rearrangement joins TRBV4-1 to TRBJ2-6; D is unresolved. From germline, CDR1 is MGHRA and CDR2 YSYEKL. Trimming stripped 1 base from V and 5 bases from J, with 12 bases between. CDR3 size: 16 residues.